Here is one TCR beta chain with its context. This sample is part of a study of T cells in tumors and immune-related adverse events. Using immunoSEQ multiplex PCR, the repertoire was profiled, and TCRdb retains in-frame clones only, with some absent. The sample holds fewer than 25,000 clones, approximately 90% seen once. Germline V CDR1 and CDR2: LNHDA, SQIVND (reference sequence). After removal of 4 bases from V and 6 bases from J, the junction contained 14 bases not matched to a gene. The CDR3 consists of 17 residues. Sample: lymph node tissue, taken from a patient treated with anti-PD-1 therapy. The rearrangement uses TRBV19 and TRBJ2-3; 9 bases line up with TRBD2. This receptor was obtained from a female donor with metastatic renal cell carcinoma. CDR3 DNA: TGTGCCAGTAGTAGGAGGCCCGCTAGCGGGATAGGTGATACGCAGTATTTT. It encodes CASSRRPASGIGDTQYF.